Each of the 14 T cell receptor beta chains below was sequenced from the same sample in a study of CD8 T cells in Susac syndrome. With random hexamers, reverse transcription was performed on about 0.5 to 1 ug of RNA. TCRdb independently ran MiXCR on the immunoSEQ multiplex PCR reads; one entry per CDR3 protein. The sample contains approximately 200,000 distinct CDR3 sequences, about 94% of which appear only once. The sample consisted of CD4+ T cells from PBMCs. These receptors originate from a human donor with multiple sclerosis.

The CDR3 DNA is TGCAGCGTTGAGGGGGAGGGGAACCTAAGGACAGATACGCAGTATTTT. Translated: CSVEGEGNLRTDTQYF. The chain carries TRBV29-1 and TRBJ2-3, with 7 bases that match TRBD2. Germline V gene lookup returns CDR1 SQVTM and CDR2 ANQGSEA. The CDR3 covers 16 residues. Trimming at V came to 3 bases and at J to 3 bases, leaving 12 bases not matched to a gene.

The CDR3 DNA reads as TGCAGTGCTAGAGATGCATGGGCGGGGGTAACAGATACGCAGTATTTT. It encodes CSARDAWAGVTDTQYF. This chain uses TRBV20-1 with TRBJ2-3; the match to TRBD2 covers 7 bases. CDR1 is DFQATT and CDR2 is SNEGSKA in the germline V gene (reference sequence). The CDR3 is 16 amino acids. V lost 0 bases to trimming and J lost 3 bases; unmatched junction nucleotides: 9.

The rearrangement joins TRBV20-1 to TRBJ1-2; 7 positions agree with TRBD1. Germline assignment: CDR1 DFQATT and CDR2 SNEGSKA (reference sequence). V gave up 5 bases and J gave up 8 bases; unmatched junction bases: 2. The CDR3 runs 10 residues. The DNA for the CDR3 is TGCAGTGCTGCGACAGGGGGCTACACCTTC. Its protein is CSAATGGYTF.

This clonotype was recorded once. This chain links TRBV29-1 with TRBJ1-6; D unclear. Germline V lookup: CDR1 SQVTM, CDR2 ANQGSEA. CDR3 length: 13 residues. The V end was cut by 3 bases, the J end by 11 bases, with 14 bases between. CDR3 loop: CSVDLQNGTPLHF. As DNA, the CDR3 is TGCAGCGTTGATCTACAGAATGGGACACCCCTCCACTTT.

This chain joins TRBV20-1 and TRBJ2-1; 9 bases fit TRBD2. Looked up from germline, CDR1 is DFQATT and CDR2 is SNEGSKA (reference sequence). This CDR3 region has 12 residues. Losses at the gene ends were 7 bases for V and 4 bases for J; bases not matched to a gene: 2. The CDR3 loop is CSGLAAYNEQFF. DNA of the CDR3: TGCAGTGGACTAGCGGCTTACAATGAGCAGTTCTTC.

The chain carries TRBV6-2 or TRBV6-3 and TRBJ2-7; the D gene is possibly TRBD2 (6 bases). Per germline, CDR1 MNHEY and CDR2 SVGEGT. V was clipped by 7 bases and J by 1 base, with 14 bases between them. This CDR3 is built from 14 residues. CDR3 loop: CASTRLGLSYEQYF. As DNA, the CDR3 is TGTGCCAGCACGCGCCTGGGACTTTCCTACGAGCAGTACTTC.

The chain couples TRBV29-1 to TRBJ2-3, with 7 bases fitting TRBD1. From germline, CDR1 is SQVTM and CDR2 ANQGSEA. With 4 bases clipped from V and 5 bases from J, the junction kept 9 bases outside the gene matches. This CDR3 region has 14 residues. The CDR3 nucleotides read TGCAGCGTTGGCGCAGGGGGAGTCCAAGATACGCAGTATTTT. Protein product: CSVGAGGVQDTQYF.

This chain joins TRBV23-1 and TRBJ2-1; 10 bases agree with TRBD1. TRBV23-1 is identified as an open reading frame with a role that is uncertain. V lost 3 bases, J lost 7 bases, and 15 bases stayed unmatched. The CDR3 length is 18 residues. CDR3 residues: CASSQAGRRRQGANEQFF. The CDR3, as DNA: TGCGCCAGCAGTCAGGCCGGGAGGAGGAGACAGGGGGCGAATGAGCAGTTCTTC.

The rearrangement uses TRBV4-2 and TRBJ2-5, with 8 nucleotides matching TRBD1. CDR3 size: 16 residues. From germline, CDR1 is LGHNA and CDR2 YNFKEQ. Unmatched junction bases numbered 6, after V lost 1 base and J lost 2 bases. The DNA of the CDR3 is TGTGCCAGCAGCCAAGCCCCCGGGACAGGACAAGAGACCCAGTACTTC. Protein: CASSQAPGTGQETQYF.

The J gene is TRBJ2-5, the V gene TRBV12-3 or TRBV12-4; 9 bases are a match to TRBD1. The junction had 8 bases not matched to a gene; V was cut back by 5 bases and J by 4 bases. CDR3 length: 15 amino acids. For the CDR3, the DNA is TGTGCCAGCAGTCCCGACAGGGGGAGAGGAGAGACCCAGTACTTC. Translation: CASSPDRGRGETQYF.

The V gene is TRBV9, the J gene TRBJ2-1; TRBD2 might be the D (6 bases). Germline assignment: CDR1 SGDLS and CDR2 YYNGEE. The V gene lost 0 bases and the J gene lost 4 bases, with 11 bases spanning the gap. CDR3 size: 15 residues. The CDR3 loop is CASSVVGGEYNEQFF. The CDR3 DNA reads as TGTGCCAGCAGCGTAGTTGGCGGGGAGTACAATGAGCAGTTCTTC.

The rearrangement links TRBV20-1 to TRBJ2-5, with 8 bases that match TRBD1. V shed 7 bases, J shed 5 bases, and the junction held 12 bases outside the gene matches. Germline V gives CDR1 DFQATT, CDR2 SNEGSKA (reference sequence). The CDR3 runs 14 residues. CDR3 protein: CSVEGRGRGETQYF. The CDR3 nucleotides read TGCAGTGTGGAGGGCAGGGGGCGCGGGGAGACCCAGTACTTC.

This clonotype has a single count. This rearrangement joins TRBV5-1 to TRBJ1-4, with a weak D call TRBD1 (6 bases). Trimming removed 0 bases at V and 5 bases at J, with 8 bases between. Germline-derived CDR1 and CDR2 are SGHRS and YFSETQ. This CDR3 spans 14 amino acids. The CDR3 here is CASSLAQGNEKLFF. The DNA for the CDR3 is TGCGCCAGCAGCTTGGCTCAGGGGAATGAAAAACTGTTTTTT.

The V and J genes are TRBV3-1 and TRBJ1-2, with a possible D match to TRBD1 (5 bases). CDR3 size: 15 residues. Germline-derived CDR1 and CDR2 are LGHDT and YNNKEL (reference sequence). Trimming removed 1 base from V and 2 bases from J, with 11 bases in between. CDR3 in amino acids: CASSQGGSLNYGYTF. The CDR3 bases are TGTGCCAGCAGCCAAGGGGGGTCCTTAAACTATGGCTACACCTTC.